A single sample is the source of the 26 T cell receptor beta chains below, sequenced in a study of post-analysis software for immune sequencing data. General study findings and limits: TRBV5-6, TRBV5-1 and TRBV20-1 were among roughly five TRBV segments more frequent in patients than controls.

Their antigen targets remain unknown. Tagging with unique molecular identifiers was a feature of the TCR beta cDNA libraries. TCRdb passed the PCR reads through MiXCR, listing each CDR3 protein once. The data contain roughly 600,000 distinct CDR3 sequences, around 47% of them singletons. Sequenced input: blood. The receptors stem from a girl between 5 and 17 years old with multiple sclerosis.

This clonotype has only a few counts. The chain joins TRBV21-1 to TRBJ1-2; the tabulated D call, TRBD1, remains unverified against the DNA. TRBV21-1 is an annotated pseudogene. The length of the CDR3 is 17 residues. This CDR3 is CASSKERGHAANYGYTF. The CDR3 nucleotides read TGTGCCAGCAGCAAAGAACGAGGACACGCTGCTAACTATGGCTACACCTTC.

This clonotype was seen a few times. The chain employs TRBV20-1 and TRBJ2-1; 12 bases map to TRBD2. The CDR3 contains 16 residues. Per germline, CDR1 DFQATT and CDR2 SNEGSKA (reference sequence). The V gene end was trimmed by 0 bases and the J gene end by 7 bases; junction bases not matched to a gene: 7. The CDR3 DNA is TGCAGTGCTAGAGATTCCACTAGCGGGAGGTTAAATGAGCAGTTCTTC. Translating it yields CSARDSTSGRLNEQFF.

The chain uses TRBV7-2 and TRBJ1-5; D gene ambiguous. The CDR3 has 17 amino acids. CDR1 and CDR2 (germline): SGHTA, FQGNSA. V was shortened by 5 bases and J by 0 bases, with 17 bases between the two germline ends. CDR3 DNA sequence: TGTGCCAGCAGCCCCGCTACGTCGGCTTATAGCAATCAGCCCCAGCATTTT. It encodes CASSPATSAYSNQPQHF.

As regards this clonotype: Compared with germline, one end of the junction differs, possibly owing to a read error. The gene calls are TRBV12-3 or TRBV12-4 and TRBJ2-1, with unresolved D. The CDR3 sequence is 13 residues long. CDR3 sequence reads: CAGRLGSYNEQFF. The CDR3 coding sequence is TGTGCCGGCAGGCTTGGGTCCTACAATGAGCAGTTCTTC.

This clonotype was seen only a few times. The chain employs TRBV5-1 and TRBJ2-6; no firm D call. There are 16 residues in the CDR3. Germline V gene data show CDR1 as SGHRS and CDR2 as YFSETQ. The V gene lost 5 bases and the J gene lost 2 bases, with 14 bases spanning the gap. CDR3 loop: CASSSDGSPGANVLTF. Written as DNA, the CDR3 is TGCGCCAGCAGTTCGGATGGATCCCCTGGGGCCAACGTCCTGACTTTC.

This clonotype has only a few counts. This chain connects TRBV7-2 to TRBJ2-1, with D hard to call. The CDR3 has 13 residues. Germline CDR1 is SGHTA and CDR2 is FQGNSA. Trimming left V 5 bases short and J 6 bases short, with 11 bases between. CDR3 region: CASSPGRINEQFF. The CDR3 coding sequence is TGTGCCAGCAGCCCCGGGCGAATCAATGAGCAGTTCTTC.

As for this clonotype: The junction differs from germline at one of its ends, possibly a read error. This chain joins TRBV7-8 and TRBJ2-1; 8 bases are shared with TRBD1. The V gene's germline CDR1 is SGHVS and CDR2 FQNEAQ. The CDR3 is made up of 13 amino acids. CDR3 coding DNA: TGTGCCAGCAGCTCCGACAGGGGTAATGAGCGGTTCTTC. Its protein is CASSSDRGNERFF.

The chain links TRBV13 to TRBJ2-7; tentative D call: TRBD1 (5 bases). This CDR3 has 17 residues. Germline loops: CDR1 PRHDT, CDR2 FYEKMQ (reference sequence). Between the trimmed V and J ends, which lost 7 bases and 1 base, there was a span of 23 bases. The CDR3 sequence: CASTVGGVGLMSYEQYF. CDR3 coding DNA: TGTGCCAGCACGGTAGGTGGTGTGGGGCTGATGTCCTACGAGCAGTACTTC.

V gene TRBV6-5 combines with J gene TRBJ1-6; D gene unclear. Trimming took off 1 base at V and 7 bases at J, with 11 bases between the two ends. CDR1 and CDR2 (germline): MNHEY, SVGAGI. CDR3 length equals 15 residues. Here the CDR3 DNA reads TGTGCCAGCAGTTACTTCCACGACTCGAATTCACCCCTCCACTTT. Translation gives CASSYFHDSNSPLHF.

The genes are TRBV7-9 and TRBJ2-1; D may be TRBD1 (6 bases). The CDR3 spans 15 residues. V gave up 1 base and J gave up 2 bases, with 9 bases separating them. The germline CDR1 and CDR2 sequences are SEHNR and FQNEAQ (reference sequence). CDR3 sequence reads: CASSLGDTPYNEQFF. The CDR3 DNA reads as TGTGCCAGCAGCTTAGGGGACACCCCCTACAATGAGCAGTTCTTC.

CDR3 residues: CATNARAGTGAGYTF. The CDR3 coding sequence is TGTGCCACCAATGCCAGGGCGGGGACAGGCGCGGGCTACACCTTC. V usage is TRBV24-1 and J usage is TRBJ1-2; TRBD1 agrees at 8 bases. There are 15 residues in the CDR3. V lost 8 bases to trimming and J lost 8 bases; unmatched junction nucleotides: 15. Germline CDR1 and CDR2: KGHDR and SFDVKD.

The chain is built from TRBV12-5 and TRBJ2-5; 11 bases are shared with TRBD2. The better agreement between TRBJ2-7 and the DNA end casts doubt on the J call. The CDR3 runs 16 residues. The germline gives CDR1 LGHNT, CDR2 FRNRAP. CDR3 sequence (DNA): TGTGCTAGTGGTTTGGTACCGACTAGCGGGGTGTACGAGCAGTACTTC. Translation gives CASGLVPTSGVYEQYF.

The CDR3 is CSVATPRHREKLFF. DNA for the CDR3: TGCAGCGTCGCGACCCCCCGGCACAGAGAAAAACTGTTTTTT. The chain combines TRBV29-1 with TRBJ1-4; D is unresolved. This CDR3 is built from 14 residues. CDR1 and CDR2 (germline): SQVTM, ANQGSEA. V was trimmed by 6 bases and J by 8 bases, leaving 19 bases between them.

This clonotype was observed a handful of times. The rearrangement uses TRBV24-1 and TRBJ2-1, with unresolved D. The CDR3 consists of 13 residues. The V gene lost 4 bases and the J gene lost 10 bases, with 13 bases spanning the gap. Germline lookup yields CDR1 KGHDR and CDR2 SFDVKD. Written as DNA, the CDR3 is TGTGCCACCAGTGACCCACTTAGTAGCGAGCAGTTCTTC. This gives the protein CATSDPLSSEQFF.

The chain combines TRBV27 with TRBJ2-7; D remains ambiguous. The length of the CDR3 is 13 residues. The germline V gene encodes CDR1 MNHEY and CDR2 SMNVEV (reference sequence). Trimming removed 0 bases at V and 5 bases at J, with 8 bases between. CDR3 DNA sequence: TGTGCCAGCAGTTTATCGGAGAGAAACGAGCAGTACTTC. It translates to CASSLSERNEQYF.

J is TRBJ2-1 and V is TRBV5-1; the match to TRBD2 covers 8 bases. The CDR3 extends over 15 amino acids. J lost 8 bases, V lost 0 bases, and 7 bases had no gene match. The germline V gene has CDR1 SGHRS and CDR2 YFSETQ. CDR3 protein: CASSLGGRSSDEQFF. The CDR3 region has the DNA TGCGCCAGCAGCTTGGGCGGGAGGAGTAGCGATGAGCAGTTCTTC.

This chain links TRBV29-1 with TRBJ2-1, with D perhaps matching TRBD2 (7 bases). CDR1 is SQVTM and CDR2 is ANQGSEA in the germline V gene. The CDR3 is 14 amino acids. Trimming removed 4 bases from V and 2 bases from J, with 12 bases in between. The CDR3: CSVVGGGPYNEQFF. CDR3 DNA sequence: TGCAGCGTTGTAGGGGGGGGCCCCTACAATGAGCAGTTCTTC.

This clonotype appeared a few times. The chain carries TRBV10-3 and TRBJ2-7; 7 bases agree with TRBD1. V shed 6 bases and J 0 bases; nucleotides not matched to a gene: 8. CDR1 is ENHRY, CDR2 SYGVKD, per germline. The CDR3 extends over 15 amino acids. The chain's CDR3 is CAISADRTRSYEQYF. CDR3 bases: TGTGCCATCAGCGCGGACAGGACTCGCTCCTACGAGCAGTACTTC.

V usage is TRBV10-1 and J usage is TRBJ2-1; D remains ambiguous. CDR3 length equals 14 residues. The V end lost 2 bases, the J end lost 5 bases, and 10 bases lay between the germline ends. The germline V gene has CDR1 WNHNN and CDR2 SYGVQD (reference sequence). CDR3 nucleotides: TGCGCCAGCAGTGAGGCGAGGATCAACAATGAGCAGTTCTTC. The encoded protein is CASSEARINNEQFF.

The chain couples TRBV12-3 or TRBV12-4 to TRBJ2-5; no reliable D call. The CDR3 extends over 13 amino acids. Trimming cost V 7 bases and J 11 bases, with 20 bases left between them. Here the CDR3 DNA reads TGTGCCAGCAATCCCCGGGCCCATCAAAGGCAGTACTTC. Encoded protein: CASNPRAHQRQYF.

This clonotype has a handful of counts. V is TRBV10-3 and J is TRBJ1-6; D may be TRBD1 (5 bases). The CDR3 loop spans 16 amino acids. The V gene's germline CDR1 is ENHRY and CDR2 SYGVKD. Trimming shortened V by 6 bases and J by 0 bases, and 12 bases separated the two germline ends. The CDR3: CAISPRGTSYNSPLHF. The DNA of the CDR3 is TGTGCCATCAGCCCCAGAGGGACCTCCTATAATTCACCCCTCCACTTT.

The chain uses TRBV7-2 and TRBJ2-3; D uncertain. Germline assignment: CDR1 SGHTA and CDR2 FQGNSA. Trimming pared 2 bases from V and 6 bases from J, leaving 12 bases between. The CDR3 is 14 residues long. The CDR3 coding sequence is TGTGCCAGCAGCTTAAAACAGCACATCGATACGCAGTATTTT. Its protein product is CASSLKQHIDTQYF.

The chain employs TRBV29-1 and TRBJ2-6; D uncertain. V was cut by 6 bases and J by 1 base, with 19 bases left in between. The length of the CDR3 is 17 residues. Germline assignment: CDR1 SQVTM and CDR2 ANQGSEA. CDR3 nucleotide sequence: TGCAGCGTGCTACGTACAACAGAGCCATCTGGGGCCAACGTCCTGACTTTC. The encoded protein is CSVLRTTEPSGANVLTF.

This clonotype was found a few times. The CDR3 spells CASSLSSYTDTQYF. The CDR3 region has the DNA TGTGCCAGCAGTCTTAGCTCTTACACAGATACGCAGTATTTT. The genes are TRBV12-3 or TRBV12-4 and TRBJ2-3; the D is unclear. Trimming removed 5 bases at V and 2 bases at J, with 11 bases between. The CDR3 is made up of 14 amino acids.

This rearrangement joins TRBV11-2 to TRBJ1-2; D remains ambiguous. Deletions cut 1 base from V and 8 bases from J, with 5 bases between. The CDR3 runs 11 residues. Germline CDR1 SGHAT, CDR2 FQNNGV. CDR3 DNA sequence: TGTGCCAGCAGCTTAGTGGAGGGCTACACCTTC. Amino acids: CASSLVEGYTF.

This clonotype was found a few times. V gene TRBV5-4 combines with J gene TRBJ2-1; 7 nucleotides line up with TRBD2. The V segment lost 4 bases and the J segment 8 bases; nucleotides outside the gene matches: 15. The CDR3 is 16 residues long. CDR1 SGHNT and CDR2 YYREEE come from the germline V gene (reference sequence). The CDR3 sequence: CASSSVWGRAGDEQFF. The DNA of the CDR3 is TGTGCCAGCAGCAGCGTCTGGGGGAGGGCCGGCGATGAGCAGTTCTTC.